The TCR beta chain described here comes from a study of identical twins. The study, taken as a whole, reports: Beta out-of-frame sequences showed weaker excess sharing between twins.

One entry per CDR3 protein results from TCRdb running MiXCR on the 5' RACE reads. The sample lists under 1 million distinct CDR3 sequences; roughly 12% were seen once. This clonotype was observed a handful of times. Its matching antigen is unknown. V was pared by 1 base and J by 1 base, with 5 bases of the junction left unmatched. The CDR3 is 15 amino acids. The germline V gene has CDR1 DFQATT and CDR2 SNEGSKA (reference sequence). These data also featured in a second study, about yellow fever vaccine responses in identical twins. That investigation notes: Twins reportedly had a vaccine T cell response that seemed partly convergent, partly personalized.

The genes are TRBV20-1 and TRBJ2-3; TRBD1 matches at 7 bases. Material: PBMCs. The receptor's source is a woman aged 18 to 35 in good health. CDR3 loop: CSARAVQGRTDTQYF. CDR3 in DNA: TGCAGTGCTAGAGCGGTACAGGGGCGCACAGATACGCAGTATTTT.